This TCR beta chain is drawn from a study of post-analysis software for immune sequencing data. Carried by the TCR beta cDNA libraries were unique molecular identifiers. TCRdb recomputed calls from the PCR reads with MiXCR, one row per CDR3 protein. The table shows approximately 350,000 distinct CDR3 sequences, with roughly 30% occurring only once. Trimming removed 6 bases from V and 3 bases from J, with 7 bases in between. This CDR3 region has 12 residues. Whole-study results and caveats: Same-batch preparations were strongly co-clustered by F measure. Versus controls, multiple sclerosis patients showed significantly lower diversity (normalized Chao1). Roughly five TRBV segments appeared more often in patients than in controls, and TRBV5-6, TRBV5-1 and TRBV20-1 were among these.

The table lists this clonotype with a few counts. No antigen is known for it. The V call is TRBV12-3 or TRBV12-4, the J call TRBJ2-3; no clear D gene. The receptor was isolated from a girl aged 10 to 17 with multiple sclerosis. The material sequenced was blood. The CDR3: CASRHPTDTQYF. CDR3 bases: TGTGCCAGCAGACACCCGACAGATACGCAGTATTTT.